These 26 T cell receptor beta chains share one sample of origin, sequenced in a study of blood T cell repertoires in COVID-19. Libraries were prepared by immunoSEQ multiplex PCR; TCRdb keeps only in-frame clonotypes and omits some of them. The data show approximately 110,000 clones, approximately 83% seen once. Material: peripheral blood. These TCRs come from a woman in her 70s with acute or convalescent COVID-19.

This chain joins TRBV19 and TRBJ2-3; D unclear. Deletions cut 5 bases from V and 0 bases from J, with 18 bases between. This CDR3 region has 17 residues. Germline V lookup: CDR1 LNHDA, CDR2 SQIVND (reference sequence). The CDR3 here is CASSSQAIETSTDTQYF. CDR3 nucleotide sequence: TGTGCCAGTAGTTCCCAAGCGATCGAAACTAGCACAGATACGCAGTATTTT.

The DNA of the CDR3 is TGTGCCAGCAGTTACGGAACAGCTTACTATGGCTACACCTTC. Its protein is CASSYGTAYYGYTF. The chain has TRBV6-5 and TRBJ1-2; D call uncertain. The CDR3 has 14 residues. The germline gives CDR1 MNHEY, CDR2 SVGAGI. Trimming stripped 2 bases from V and 3 bases from J, with 10 bases between.

This chain joins TRBV29-1 and TRBJ2-7, with 8 bases that match TRBD2. The V and J ends lost 5 bases and 5 bases, in that order; junction bases with no gene match: 2. The germline V gene encodes CDR1 SQVTM and CDR2 ANQGSEA. The CDR3 is made up of 11 amino acids. The CDR3, as DNA: TGCAGCGTTTCCGGGGGGGACGAGCAGTACTTC. Translated: CSVSGGDEQYF.

This clone was recorded once. V gene TRBV19 combines with J gene TRBJ2-3; 9 nucleotides line up with TRBD2. CDR3 size: 16 residues. CDR1 and CDR2 (germline): LNHDA, SQIVND (reference sequence). V dropped 5 bases and J dropped 0; count of bases not matched to a gene: 6. The CDR3 here is CASSERLAESTDTQYF. The CDR3 DNA follows: TGTGCCAGTAGTGAGAGACTAGCGGAAAGCACAGATACGCAGTATTTT.

This clone was recorded only once. V and J are TRBV30 and TRBJ2-7; no reliable D call. This CDR3 spans 13 amino acids. The V gene lost 5 bases and the J gene lost 1 base, with 12 bases spanning the gap. Germline CDR1 GTSNPN, CDR2 SVGIG (reference sequence). This chain's CDR3 is CAWGRQSSYEQYF. DNA for the CDR3: TGTGCCTGGGGCAGACAATCGTCCTACGAGCAGTACTTC.

The rearrangement joins TRBV3-1 (or the pseudogene TRBV3-2) to TRBJ2-7, with D possibly matching TRBD1 (7 bases). Trimming removed 2 bases at V and 7 bases at J, with 12 bases between. There are 13 residues in the CDR3. From germline, CDR1 is LGHDT and CDR2 YNNKEL (reference sequence). The CDR3: CASSQRQGGEQYF. The DNA of the CDR3 is TGTGCCAGCAGCCAAAGACAGGGAGGAGAGCAGTACTTC.

CDR3 sequence: CASSARGTGHGYTF. The DNA for the CDR3 is TGTGCCAGCAGCGCCAGGGGAACGGGACATGGCTACACCTTC. The rearrangement joins TRBV7-9 to TRBJ1-2; a possible D gene is TRBD1 (6 bases). The CDR3 runs to 14 residues. Germline V gene sequence: CDR1 SEHNR, CDR2 FQNEAQ (reference sequence). Trimming pared 5 bases from V and 6 bases from J, leaving 16 bases between.

The V and J genes are TRBV27 and TRBJ2-3; D may be TRBD1 (6 bases). CDR3 length equals 12 residues. V shed 5 bases and J shed 5 bases, with 8 bases lying between them. The germline CDR1 and CDR2 sequences are MNHEY and SMNVEV (reference sequence). The CDR3 spells CASSPRGDTQYF. In DNA form, the CDR3 reads TGTGCCAGCAGTCCCAGGGGAGATACGCAGTATTTT.

The V gene is TRBV5-1, the J gene TRBJ2-7, with 7 positions matching TRBD1. This CDR3 contains 15 residues. V shed 0 bases and J 4 bases; nucleotides not matched to a gene: 7. Germline V gives CDR1 SGHRS, CDR2 YFSETQ. The CDR3 loop reads CASSLEWAQGYEQYF. The CDR3 nucleotides are TGCGCCAGCAGCTTGGAGTGGGCACAGGGGTACGAGCAGTACTTC. Supplemented by reference TRBV5-1 and TRBJ2-7, the full variable domain reads KAGVTQTPRYLIKTRGQQVTLSCSPISGHRSVSWYQQTPGQGLQFLFEYFSETQRNKGNFPGRFSGRQFSNSRSEMNVSTLELGDSALYLCASSLEWAQGYEQYFGPGTRLTVT.

The chain links TRBV3-1 (or the pseudogene TRBV3-2) to TRBJ2-7; D might be TRBD1 (5 bases). The V gene lost 0 bases and the J gene lost 5 bases, with 17 bases spanning the gap. The germline CDR1 and CDR2 sequences are LGHDT and YNNKEL (reference sequence). The CDR3 loop spans 16 amino acids. CDR3 coding DNA: TGTGCCAGCAGCCAAGATACGACGATAAGGGGCAACGAGCAGTACTTC. This codes for CASSQDTTIRGNEQYF.

The V gene is TRBV5-1, the J gene TRBJ1-2; 7 bases are a match to TRBD1. This CDR3 comprises 14 residues. Trimming at V came to 0 bases and at J to 7 bases, leaving 6 bases not matched to a gene. Germline values: CDR1 SGHRS, CDR2 YFSETQ. The CDR3 DNA reads TGCGCCAGCAGCTTGGGACAGGGCGTCGGTGGCTACACCTTC. Residues: CASSLGQGVGGYTF. Variable domain in full (rest from reference TRBV5-1 and TRBJ1-2): KAGVTQTPRYLIKTRGQQVTLSCSPISGHRSVSWYQQTPGQGLQFLFEYFSETQRNKGNFPGRFSGRQFSNSRSEMNVSTLELGDSALYLCASSLGQGVGGYTFGSGTRLTVV.

In nucleotides, the CDR3 is TGTGCCAGCAGTGAAACGTTAGCGGGGGTCGGAGAGACCCAGTACTTC. Its protein is CASSETLAGVGETQYF. The J gene is TRBJ2-5, the V gene TRBV2, with 9 bases that match TRBD2. Per germline, CDR1 SNHLY and CDR2 FYNNEI. The CDR3 is made up of 16 amino acids. Losses at the gene ends were 2 bases for V and 4 bases for J; bases not matched to a gene: 8.

The V call is TRBV27, the J call TRBJ1-1; 7 bases line up with TRBD1. The CDR3 runs to 15 residues. CDR1 and CDR2 from the germline V gene are MNHEY and SMNVEV (reference sequence). Trimming cost V 5 bases and J 0 bases; bases outside gene matches: 6. The CDR3 DNA sequence: TGTGCCAGCAGTCCCGAGACAGGGATGAACACTGAAGCTTTCTTT. Protein sequence: CASSPETGMNTEAFF.

This clone was counted a single time. V gene TRBV5-1 combines with J gene TRBJ2-5, with D tentatively TRBD1 (5 bases). Trimming stripped 0 bases from V and 5 bases from J, with 11 bases between. The CDR3 covers 14 residues. Looked up from germline, CDR1 is SGHRS and CDR2 is YFSETQ. This CDR3 is CASSLEAGLETQYF. The CDR3 nucleotides read TGCGCCAGCAGCTTGGAGGCAGGGCTGGAGACCCAGTACTTC.

This clone is medium-sized in the sample. The chain links TRBV9 to TRBJ1-5; D may be TRBD1 (5 bases). V lost 0 bases and J lost 2, with 6 bases in between. The CDR3 runs to 14 residues. CDR1 is SGDLS, CDR2 YYNGEE, per germline. The CDR3, as DNA: TGTGCCAGCAGCGTAGAAGGGGGCAATCAGCCCCAGCATTTT. Protein product: CASSVEGGNQPQHF.

V is TRBV14 and J is TRBJ2-6, with 8 positions matching TRBD1. Germline V gene sequence: CDR1 SGHDN, CDR2 FVKESK. With 5 bases clipped from V and 0 bases from J, the junction kept 6 bases outside the gene matches. The CDR3 contains 17 residues. The CDR3 sequence: CASSYTGGISGANVLTF. The DNA for the CDR3 is TGTGCCAGCAGCTATACAGGGGGGATCTCTGGGGCCAACGTCCTGACTTTC.

This clone was counted once. The chain links TRBV5-4 to TRBJ2-5; D is undetermined. With 2 bases removed from V and 5 bases from J, the gap between germline ends came to 10 bases. This CDR3 region has 13 residues. The germline V gene encodes CDR1 SGHNT and CDR2 YYREEE (reference sequence). The CDR3 sequence is CASSLFNAETQYF. The CDR3 nucleotides are TGTGCCAGCAGCTTATTTAACGCGGAGACCCAGTACTTC.

The V gene is TRBV4-1, the J gene TRBJ2-1; D ambiguous. CDR3 length equals 14 residues. V was cut by 4 bases and J by 3 bases, with 10 bases left in between. Germline V CDR1 and CDR2: MGHRA, YSYEKL. The CDR3 sequence is CASSLYPDYNEQFF. The CDR3 bases are TGCGCCAGCAGCCTCTACCCCGACTACAATGAGCAGTTCTTC.

The chain has TRBV9 and TRBJ1-1; a weak D match, TRBD1 (5 bases). The CDR3 has 15 residues. Germline-derived CDR1 and CDR2 are SGDLS and YYNGEE. V gave up 0 bases and J gave up 3 bases, with 12 bases separating them. The CDR3: CASSVEAGTYTEAFF. The CDR3 DNA reads as TGTGCCAGCAGCGTAGAAGCGGGGACCTACACTGAAGCTTTCTTT.

This chain uses TRBV5-1 with TRBJ1-2, with unresolved D. Germline loops: CDR1 SGHRS, CDR2 YFSETQ. This CDR3 region has 13 residues. V lost 2 bases to trimming and J lost 6 bases, with 11 bases between them. The chain's CDR3 is CASSLMTGNGYTF. CDR3 nucleotide sequence: TGCGCCAGCAGCTTAATGACCGGGAATGGCTACACCTTC.

The chain combines TRBV19 with TRBJ2-2; no clear D. V gave up 4 bases and J gave up 1 base, with 10 bases separating them. CDR1 and CDR2 (germline): LNHDA, SQIVND (reference sequence). This CDR3 has 15 residues. This CDR3 reads CASSTEARNTGELFF. Here the CDR3 DNA reads TGTGCCAGTAGTACCGAAGCACGGAACACCGGGGAGCTGTTTTTT.

V gene TRBV6-1 combines with J gene TRBJ1-3; D is unclear. Germline V lookup: CDR1 MNHNS, CDR2 SASEGT. The V end lost 3 bases, the J end lost 8 bases, and 11 bases lay between the germline ends. This CDR3 is built from 13 residues. The CDR3 DNA sequence: TGTGCCAGCAGTGACCCTTCTCGGGACACCATATATTTT. Translating gives CASSDPSRDTIYF.

The rearrangement links TRBV5-1 to TRBJ1-1, with D tentatively TRBD1 (6 bases). From germline, CDR1 is SGHRS and CDR2 YFSETQ. The CDR3 spans 16 residues. V was shortened by 3 bases and J by 4 bases, with 19 bases between the two germline ends. The CDR3 DNA reads TGCGCCAGCAGCTCTTCCTCCCAGGGGAATCCCACTGAAGCTTTCTTT. It is translated as CASSSSSQGNPTEAFF.

The chain links TRBV9 to TRBJ1-6, with D possibly being TRBD1 (6 bases). Trimming shortened V by 3 bases and J by 2 bases, and 12 bases separated the two germline ends. Germline-derived CDR1 and CDR2 are SGDLS and YYNGEE. The CDR3 consists of 16 residues. CDR3 sequence reads: CASSAGPGAYNSPLHF. CDR3 DNA sequence: TGTGCCAGCAGCGCCGGGCCAGGGGCCTATAATTCACCCCTCCACTTT. Full variable domain (missing parts from reference TRBV9 and TRBJ1-6): DSGVTQTPKHLITATGQRVTLRCSPRSGDLSVYWYQQSLDQGLQFLIQYYNGEERAKGNILERFSAQQFPDLHSELNLSSLELGDSALYFCASSAGPGAYNSPLHFGNGTRLTVT.

V gene TRBV19 combines with J gene TRBJ2-3, with 8 bases that match TRBD2. The ends lost 5 bases at V and 0 bases at J; junction bases unmatched: 4. Germline CDR1 and CDR2: LNHDA and SQIVND (reference sequence). The CDR3 has 15 amino acids. In nucleotides, the CDR3 is TGTGCCAGTAGTGGCGGGGGGCTCAGCACAGATACGCAGTATTTT. It specifies CASSGGGLSTDTQYF.

The CDR3 reads CASSLEAANTEAFF. The CDR3 nucleotides read TGCGCCAGCAGCTTGGAGGCGGCGAACACTGAAGCTTTCTTT. The chain joins TRBV5-1 to TRBJ1-1; no firm D call. The CDR3 sequence is 14 residues long. V gave up 0 bases and J gave up 1 base, with 7 bases separating them. Germline V lookup: CDR1 SGHRS, CDR2 YFSETQ.